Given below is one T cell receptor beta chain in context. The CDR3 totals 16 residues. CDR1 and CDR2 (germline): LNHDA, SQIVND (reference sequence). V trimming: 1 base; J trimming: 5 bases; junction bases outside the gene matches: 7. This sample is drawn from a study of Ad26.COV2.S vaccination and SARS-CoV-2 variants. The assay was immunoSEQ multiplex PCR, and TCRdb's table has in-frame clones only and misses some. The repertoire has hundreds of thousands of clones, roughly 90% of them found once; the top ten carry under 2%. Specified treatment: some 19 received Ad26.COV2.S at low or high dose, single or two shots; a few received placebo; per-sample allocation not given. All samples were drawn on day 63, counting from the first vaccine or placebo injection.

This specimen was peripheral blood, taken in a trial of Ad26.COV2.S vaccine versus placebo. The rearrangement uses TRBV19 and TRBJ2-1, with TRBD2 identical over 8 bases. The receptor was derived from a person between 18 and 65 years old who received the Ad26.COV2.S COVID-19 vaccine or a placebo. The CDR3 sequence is CASSIGERGINNEQFF. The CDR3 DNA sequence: TGTGCCAGTAGTATAGGGGAGCGGGGGATCAACAATGAGCAGTTCTTC.